A single sample is the source of the 30 T cell receptor beta chains below, sequenced in a study of blood T cell repertoires in COVID-19 (dated by TCRdb to 2019 to 2021). The method behind the library was the immunoSEQ multiplex PCR assay. The immuneACCESS repertoire file appears here via TCRdb, limited to in-frame rearrangements. These files lack a portion of the clones; in checked studies, under half of the deficit traces to unresolved V genes, and the cause of the others is not known. The sample table records 78,000 or so clones; about 89% of these occur just once. The top ten clones comprise 4.9% of the sample. Sequenced material: peripheral blood. These receptors all stem from a man in his fifties with active or convalescent COVID-19.

The V gene is TRBV5-1, the J gene TRBJ1-4, with D unresolved. Trimming shortened V by 2 bases and J by 7 bases, and 18 bases separated the two germline ends. The CDR3 loop spans 16 amino acids. Germline CDR1 SGHRS, CDR2 YFSETQ. CDR3 region: CASSLEGLRGGEKLFF. The CDR3 DNA is TGCGCCAGCAGCTTAGAGGGATTACGCGGTGGTGAAAAACTGTTTTTT.

This chain connects TRBV19 to TRBJ2-7; 7 bases align to TRBD1. Germline V lookup: CDR1 LNHDA, CDR2 SQIVND (reference sequence). The J segment lost 0 bases and the V segment lost 4 bases, leaving 9 bases of the junction unmatched. The CDR3 is 16 amino acids. CDR3 region: CASSTHRGLTSYEQYV. The CDR3 nucleotides are TGTGCCAGTAGTACCCACAGGGGCTTAACCTCCTACGAGCAGTACGTC.

The rearrangement links TRBV4-1 to TRBJ2-1, with 9 bases aligning to TRBD2. V lost 1 base to trimming and J lost 0 bases; unmatched junction nucleotides: 7. Germline loops: CDR1 MGHRA, CDR2 YSYEKL. CDR3 length: 18 residues. DNA for the CDR3: TGCGCCAGCAGCCAAGGTAGCGGGGGATTCTACTCCTACAATGAGCAGTTCTTC. This translates into CASSQGSGGFYSYNEQFF.

The chain recombines TRBV19 with TRBJ2-3; 12 bases map to TRBD2. The V gene end was trimmed by 5 bases and the J gene end by 3 bases; junction bases not matched to a gene: 12. The V gene's germline CDR1 is LNHDA and CDR2 SQIVND (reference sequence). The CDR3 is 18 amino acids. The CDR3, as DNA: TGTGCCAGTAGTCTCGTTGAGGCTAGCGGGGGGGCGACAGATACGCAGTATTTT. Its translation is CASSLVEASGGATDTQYF.

This clone appeared a single time. The rearrangement uses TRBV7-8 and TRBJ2-5, with 9 bases matching TRBD2. CDR1 and CDR2 (germline): SGHVS, FQNEAQ. V shed 6 bases, J shed 5 bases, and the junction held 7 bases outside the gene matches. CDR3 length: 14 residues. CDR3: CASRQIAGEETQYF. The CDR3 DNA reads TGTGCCAGCAGGCAAATAGCGGGGGAGGAGACCCAGTACTTC.

The chain combines TRBV10-1 with TRBJ2-5, with TRBD1 as a possible D gene (6 bases). The length of the CDR3 is 12 residues. Germline assignment: CDR1 WNHNN and CDR2 SYGVQD (reference sequence). The CDR3 DNA follows: TGCTCTTCGACAGGTATAACAGAGACCCAGTACTTC. It yields the protein CSSTGITETQYF.

V is TRBV7-9 and J is TRBJ2-7, with a tentative D call TRBD1 (5 bases). This CDR3 has 14 residues. Germline CDR1 and CDR2: SEHNR and FQNEAQ (reference sequence). V shed 1 base and J shed 5 bases, with 12 bases lying between them. The CDR3 here is CASSLGRGSDEQYV. The CDR3 DNA reads as TGTGCCAGCAGCTTAGGAAGGGGAAGCGACGAGCAGTACGTC.

This CDR3 is CASSLWTTTGELFF. The DNA for the CDR3 is TGTGCCAGCAGCTTGTGGACTACGACCGGGGAGCTGTTTTTT. This chain uses TRBV5-6 with TRBJ2-2, with D possibly matching TRBD2 (6 bases). The CDR3 has 14 amino acids. Germline loops: CDR1 SGHDT, CDR2 YYEEEE. V shed 1 base and J shed 5 bases, with 9 bases lying between them.

This rearrangement joins TRBV24-1 to TRBJ2-3; TRBD1 aligns across 9 bases. The CDR3 runs 15 residues. V lost 0 bases, J lost 4 bases, and 1 base stayed unmatched. Per germline, CDR1 KGHDR and CDR2 SFDVKD. CDR3 sequence reads: CATSDLGQGSDTQYF. The CDR3 DNA follows: TGTGCCACCAGTGATTTGGGACAGGGGTCAGATACGCAGTATTTT.

The V and J genes are TRBV6-2 or TRBV6-3 and TRBJ2-3; 11 bases align to TRBD2. The CDR3 has 14 amino acids. The V and J ends lost 7 bases and 6 bases, in that order; junction bases with no gene match: 6. Germline V gene sequence: CDR1 MNHEY, CDR2 SVGEGT. CDR3 sequence: CASTPTSGADTQYF. The CDR3 region has the DNA TGTGCCAGCACCCCGACTAGCGGGGCCGATACGCAGTATTTT.

The V gene is TRBV28, the J gene TRBJ2-7; no reliable D call. The CDR3 has 14 amino acids. The V gene lost 2 bases and the J gene lost 0 bases, with 8 bases spanning the gap. Germline lookup yields CDR1 MDHEN and CDR2 SYDVKM. The CDR3 DNA is TGTGCCAGCAGTTTACCACAAAACTCCTACGAGCAGTACGTC. Translated, it gives CASSLPQNSYEQYV.

The rearrangement links TRBV7-2 to TRBJ2-5; TRBD2 matches at 10 bases. The V gene end was trimmed by 7 bases and the J gene end by 5 bases; junction bases not matched to a gene: 7. This CDR3 is 14 amino acids long. Germline V CDR1 and CDR2: SGHTA, FQGNSA. CDR3 sequence reads: CASTPAGGRETQYF. CDR3 coding DNA: TGTGCCAGCACCCCAGCGGGGGGGAGGGAGACCCAGTACTTC.

This chain connects TRBV4-2 to TRBJ2-1, with D maybe TRBD2 (6 bases). Deletions cut 9 bases from V and 9 bases from J, with 12 bases between. Germline V lookup: CDR1 LGHNA, CDR2 YNFKEQ. CDR3 length equals 11 residues. The CDR3 DNA follows: TGTGCCAGTAGTCCCGGGGGTGAGCAGTTCTTC. This sequence encodes CASSPGGEQFF.

The table lists this clone with a count of one. The rearrangement links TRBV2 to TRBJ2-2, with 13 bases aligning to TRBD2. This CDR3 has 15 residues. The J segment lost 6 bases and the V segment lost 6 bases, leaving 4 bases of the junction unmatched. Per germline, CDR1 SNHLY and CDR2 FYNNEI. CDR3 protein: CASSETSGGAGELFF. The DNA for the CDR3 is TGTGCCAGCAGCGAAACTAGCGGGGGGGCCGGGGAGCTGTTTTTT. The full variable domain, in which reference TRBV2 and TRBJ2-2 provide the parts outside the CDR3, is EPEVTQTPSHQVTQMGQEVILRCVPISNHLYFYWYRQILGQKVEFLVSFYNNEISEKSEIFDDQFSVERPDGSNFTLKIRSTKLEDSAMYFCASSETSGGAGELFFGEGSRLTVL.

The V and J genes are TRBV12-3 or TRBV12-4 and TRBJ1-2, with TRBD1 identical over 7 bases. Trimming took 3 bases from V and 4 from J; bases not matched to a gene: 2. The CDR3 spans 13 residues. The CDR3 region is CASSLGQIYGYTF. DNA of the CDR3: TGTGCCAGCAGTTTGGGACAGATCTATGGCTACACCTTC.

The V gene is TRBV6-5, the J gene TRBJ2-5, with TRBD2 as a possible D gene (6 bases). The CDR3 has 15 residues. The V gene lost 4 bases and the J gene lost 3 bases, with 15 bases spanning the gap. The germline gives CDR1 MNHEY, CDR2 SVGAGI. CDR3 sequence reads: CASSFWGTREETQYF. Here the CDR3 DNA reads TGTGCCAGCAGTTTTTGGGGGACTCGCGAAGAGACCCAGTACTTC.

This clone was seen once. This sequence joins TRBV5-1 and TRBJ2-5; 11 nucleotides line up with TRBD2. Trimming cost V 3 bases and J 3 bases; bases outside gene matches: 1. Germline CDR1 is SGHRS and CDR2 is YFSETQ. The CDR3 sequence is 14 residues long. In nucleotides, the CDR3 is TGCGCCAGCAGCTGGGGACTAGCGGAAGAGACCCAGTACTTC. This sequence encodes CASSWGLAEETQYF.

The rearrangement uses TRBV5-8 and TRBJ1-1, with 12 bases fitting TRBD1. V trimming: 3 bases; J trimming: 0 bases; junction bases outside the gene matches: 3. The CDR3 loop spans 16 amino acids. Germline lookup yields CDR1 SGHTS and CDR2 YDEGEE. The CDR3 nucleotides read TGTGCCAGCAGCTGGGGGACAGGGGGCCTGAACACTGAAGCTTTCTTT. It translates to CASSWGTGGLNTEAFF.

This sequence joins TRBV5-1 and TRBJ2-7; D is unresolved. This CDR3 is built from 15 residues. The V end lost 1 base, the J end lost 0 bases, and 11 bases lay between the germline ends. Germline CDR1 SGHRS, CDR2 YFSETQ. The CDR3 DNA is TGCGCCAGCAGCTTGAGAATAGCAAGCTCCTACGAGCAGTACTTC. Translating gives CASSLRIASSYEQYF.

The chain carries TRBV29-1 and TRBJ2-2; D uncertain. Trimming pared 3 bases from V and 1 base from J, leaving 9 bases between. The CDR3 loop spans 14 amino acids. Germline V lookup: CDR1 SQVTM, CDR2 ANQGSEA. This chain's CDR3 is CSVDMSVNTGELFF. CDR3 nucleotide sequence: TGCAGCGTTGATATGAGCGTGAACACCGGGGAGCTGTTTTTT.

This chain joins TRBV28 and TRBJ2-5, with D possibly being TRBD2 (6 bases). This CDR3 spans 17 amino acids. Germline V gene sequence: CDR1 MDHEN, CDR2 SYDVKM. The V and J ends lost 3 bases and 2 bases respectively, with 19 bases between them. CDR3 amino acids: CASSFSRGSEEQETQYF. In nucleotides, the CDR3 is TGTGCCAGCAGTTTTTCCCGGGGGAGCGAAGAACAAGAGACCCAGTACTTC.

Only one count was recorded for this clone. The chain links TRBV19 to TRBJ1-4, with D unresolved. The length of the CDR3 is 15 residues. Trimming pared 3 bases from V and 7 bases from J, leaving 15 bases between. CDR1 LNHDA and CDR2 SQIVND come from the germline V gene (reference sequence). CDR3 nucleotides: TGTGCCAGTAGTATCAGTGTGGCGCGGGGTGAAAAACTGTTTTTT. Translated, it gives CASSISVARGEKLFF.

The chain uses TRBV2 and TRBJ2-5, with 8 bases fitting TRBD2. Per germline, CDR1 SNHLY and CDR2 FYNNEI. The J segment lost 1 base and the V segment lost 4 bases, leaving 2 bases of the junction unmatched. The CDR3 is 14 residues long. The CDR3 DNA is TGTGCCAGCAGTGGGACTAGCCGCCAAGAGACCCAGTACTTC. This encodes CASSGTSRQETQYF.

This clone has just a few counts. The rearrangement joins TRBV3-1 (or the pseudogene TRBV3-2) to TRBJ1-6; 7 bases line up with TRBD1. This CDR3 spans 14 amino acids. The V and J ends lost 2 bases and 9 bases, in that order; junction bases with no gene match: 4. Germline-derived CDR1 and CDR2 are LGHDT and YNNKEL (reference sequence). CDR3 sequence (DNA): TGTGCCAGCAGCCAAACAGGGGAGGCTTCACCCCTCCACTTT. Translated: CASSQTGEASPLHF.

This CDR3 reads CASSQDQSGGNTEAFF. The CDR3 DNA sequence: TGTGCCAGCAGCCAAGATCAATCCGGGGGGAACACTGAAGCTTTCTTT. V is TRBV14 and J is TRBJ1-1; possibly TRBD1 for D (5 bases). Trimming stripped 0 bases from V and 1 base from J, with 12 bases between. The length of the CDR3 is 16 residues. Germline CDR1 and CDR2: SGHDN and FVKESK.

This clone appeared once. The V gene is TRBV27, the J gene TRBJ2-7, with 11 bases matching TRBD2. The germline V gene has CDR1 MNHEY and CDR2 SMNVEV (reference sequence). CDR3 size: 16 residues. Losses at the gene ends were 0 bases for V and 4 bases for J; bases not matched to a gene: 5. This CDR3 is CASSLSLTSGGYEQYF. The CDR3 DNA reads as TGTGCCAGCAGTTTATCGTTAACTAGCGGGGGTTACGAGCAGTACTTC.

The chain employs TRBV18 and TRBJ2-3, with TRBD2 identical over 10 bases. CDR3 size: 16 residues. The J segment lost 2 bases and the V segment lost 4 bases, leaving 6 bases of the junction unmatched. CDR1 is KGHSH, CDR2 LQKENI, per germline. Here the CDR3 DNA reads TGTGCCAGCTCACGCCGAAGCGGGGGGGCCACAGATACGCAGTATTTT. This encodes CASSRRSGGATDTQYF. The entire variable domain, with the rest obtained from reference TRBV18 and TRBJ2-3, is as follows: NAGVMQNPRHLVRRRGQEARLRCSPMKGHSHVYWYRQLPEEGLKFMVYLQKENIIDESGMPKERFSAEFPKEGPSILRIQQVVRGDSAAYFCASSRRSGGATDTQYFGPGTRLTVL.

This clone was found a few times. This rearrangement joins TRBV28 to TRBJ2-2; D might be TRBD2 (7 bases). The CDR3 has 15 amino acids. Looked up from germline, CDR1 is MDHEN and CDR2 is SYDVKM. The V and J ends lost 8 bases and 1 base respectively, with 14 bases between them. This chain's CDR3 is CASGRGAGNTGELFF. The CDR3 DNA reads as TGTGCCAGCGGCCGGGGGGCAGGGAACACCGGGGAGCTGTTTTTT.

This clone was seen once. This chain joins TRBV9 and TRBJ2-3; D may be TRBD2 (6 bases). Germline CDR1 reads SGDLS; CDR2 reads YYNGEE. This CDR3 region has 15 residues. The V end was cut by 1 base, the J end by 7 bases, with 16 bases between. CDR3 in DNA: TGTGCCAGCAGCGTATCCGGGGGACTTATGAATACGCAGTATTTT. Translation: CASSVSGGLMNTQYF.

The rearrangement links TRBV28 to TRBJ2-1; D is ambiguous. Deletions cut 0 bases from V and 7 bases from J, with 4 bases between. The CDR3 has 12 residues. From germline, CDR1 is MDHEN and CDR2 SYDVKM. CDR3 DNA: TGTGCCAGCAGTTTATGGAGGAATGAGCAGTTCTTC. Translating gives CASSLWRNEQFF. The full variable domain, completed using reference TRBV28 and TRBJ2-1, is DVKVTQSSRYLVKRTGEKVFLECVQDMDHENMFWYRQDPGLGLRLIYFSYDVKMKEKGDIPEGYSVSREKKERFSLILESASTNQTSMYLCASSLWRNEQFFGPGTRLTVL.